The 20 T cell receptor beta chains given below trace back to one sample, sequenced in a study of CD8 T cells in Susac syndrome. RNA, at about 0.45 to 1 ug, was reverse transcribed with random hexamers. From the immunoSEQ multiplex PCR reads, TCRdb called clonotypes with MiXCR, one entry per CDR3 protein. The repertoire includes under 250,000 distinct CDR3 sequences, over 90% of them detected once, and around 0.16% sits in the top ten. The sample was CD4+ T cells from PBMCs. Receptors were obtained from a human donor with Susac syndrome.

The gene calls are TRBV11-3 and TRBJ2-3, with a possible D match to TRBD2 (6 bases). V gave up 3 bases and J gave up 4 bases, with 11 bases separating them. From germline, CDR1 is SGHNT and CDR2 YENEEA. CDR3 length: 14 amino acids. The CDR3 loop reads CASSLRDSADTQYF. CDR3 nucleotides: TGTGCCAGCAGCTTGCGGGACTCAGCAGATACGCAGTATTTT.

The CDR3 nucleotides read TGTGCCAGCAGACAAGGTTGGGGAAGCCCTGAAGCTTTCTTT. Residues: CASRQGWGSPEAFF. The rearrangement links TRBV7-2 to TRBJ1-1; D remains ambiguous. This CDR3 spans 14 amino acids. The V and J ends lost 6 bases and 6 bases respectively, with 17 bases between them. From germline, CDR1 is SGHTA and CDR2 FQGNSA. The full variable domain, its missing parts supplied by reference TRBV7-2 and TRBJ1-1, is GAGVSQSPSNKVTEKGKDVELRCDPISGHTALYWYRQSLGQGLEFLIYFQGNSAPDKSGLPSDRFSAERTGGSVSTLTIQRTQQEDSAVYLCASRQGWGSPEAFFGQGTRLTVV.

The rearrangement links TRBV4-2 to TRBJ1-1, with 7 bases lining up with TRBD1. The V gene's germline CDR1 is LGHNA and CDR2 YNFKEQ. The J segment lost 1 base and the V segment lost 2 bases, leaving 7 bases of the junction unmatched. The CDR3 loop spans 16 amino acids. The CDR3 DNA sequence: TGTGCCAGCAGCCAACCGGACAGGTTTGAGAACACTGAAGCTTTCTTT. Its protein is CASSQPDRFENTEAFF.

The CDR3 here is CAISESSRTETQYF. Written as DNA, the CDR3 is TGTGCCATCAGTGAGTCGTCCCGAACAGAGACCCAGTACTTC. The chain joins TRBV10-3 to TRBJ2-5; D ambiguous. Looked up from germline, CDR1 is ENHRY and CDR2 is SYGVKD. The CDR3 runs to 14 residues. V dropped 0 bases and J dropped 4 bases, with 9 bases sitting between them.

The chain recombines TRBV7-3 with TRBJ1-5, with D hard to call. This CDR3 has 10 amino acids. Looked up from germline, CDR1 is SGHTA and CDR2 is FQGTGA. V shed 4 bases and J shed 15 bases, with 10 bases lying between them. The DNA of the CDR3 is TGTGCCAGCAGCTCGCGGGCGTGGCATTTT. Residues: CASSSRAWHF.

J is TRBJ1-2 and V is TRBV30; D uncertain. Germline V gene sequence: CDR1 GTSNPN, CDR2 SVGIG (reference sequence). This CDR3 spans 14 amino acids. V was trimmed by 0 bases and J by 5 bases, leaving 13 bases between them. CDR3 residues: CAWSVHGVPYGYTF. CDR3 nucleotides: TGTGCCTGGAGTGTACATGGGGTGCCTTATGGCTACACCTTC.

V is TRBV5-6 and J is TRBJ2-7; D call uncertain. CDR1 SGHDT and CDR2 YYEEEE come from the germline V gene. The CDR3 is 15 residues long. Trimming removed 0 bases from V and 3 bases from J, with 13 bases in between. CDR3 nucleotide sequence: TGTGCCAGCAGCTTGGCCGGCAGGCCGCACTACGAGCAGTACTTC. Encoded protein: CASSLAGRPHYEQYF.

CDR3 amino acids: CAIGAGETQYF. DNA for the CDR3: TGTGCCATCGGGGCGGGAGAGACCCAGTACTTC. The chain is built from TRBV10-3 and TRBJ2-5; D may correspond to TRBD1 or TRBD2 (5 bases each). Germline V gene lookup returns CDR1 ENHRY and CDR2 SYGVKD. With 8 bases removed from V and 4 bases from J, the gap between germline ends came to 8 bases. CDR3 length: 11 amino acids.

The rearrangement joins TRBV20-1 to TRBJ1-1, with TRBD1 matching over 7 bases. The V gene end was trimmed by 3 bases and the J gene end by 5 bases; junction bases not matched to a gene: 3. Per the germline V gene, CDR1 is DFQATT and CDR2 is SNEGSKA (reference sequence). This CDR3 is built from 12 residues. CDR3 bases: TGCAGTGCTAGTTCGGACAGGACTGAAGCTTTCTTT. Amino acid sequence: CSASSDRTEAFF.

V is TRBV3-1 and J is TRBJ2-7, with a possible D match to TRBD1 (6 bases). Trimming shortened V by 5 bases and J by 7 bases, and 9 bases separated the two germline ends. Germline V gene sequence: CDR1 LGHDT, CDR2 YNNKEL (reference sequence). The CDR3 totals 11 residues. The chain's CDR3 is CASSGGGEQYF. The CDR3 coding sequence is TGTGCCAGCAGCGGGGGCGGGGAGCAGTACTTC.

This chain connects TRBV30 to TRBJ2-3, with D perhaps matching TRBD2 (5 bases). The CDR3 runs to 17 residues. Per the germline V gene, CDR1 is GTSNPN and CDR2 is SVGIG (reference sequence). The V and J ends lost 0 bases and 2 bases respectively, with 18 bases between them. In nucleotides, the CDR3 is TGTGCCTGGAGTGTAGAGGGTGCACCGACCACCACAGATACGCAGTATTTT. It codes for CAWSVEGAPTTTDTQYF.

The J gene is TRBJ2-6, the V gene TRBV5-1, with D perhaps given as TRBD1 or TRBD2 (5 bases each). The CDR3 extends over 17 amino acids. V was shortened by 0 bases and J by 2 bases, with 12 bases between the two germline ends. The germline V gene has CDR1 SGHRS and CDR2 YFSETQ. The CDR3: CASSLGDAEAGANVLTF. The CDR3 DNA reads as TGCGCCAGCAGCTTGGGGGACGCCGAGGCTGGGGCCAACGTCCTGACTTTC.

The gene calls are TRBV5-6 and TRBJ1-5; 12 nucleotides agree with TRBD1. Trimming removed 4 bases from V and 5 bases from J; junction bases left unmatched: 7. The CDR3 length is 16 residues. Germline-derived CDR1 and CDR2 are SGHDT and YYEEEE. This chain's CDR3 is CASSPGQGAVDQPQHF. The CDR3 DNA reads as TGTGCCAGCAGCCCGGGACAGGGGGCTGTGGATCAGCCCCAGCATTTT.

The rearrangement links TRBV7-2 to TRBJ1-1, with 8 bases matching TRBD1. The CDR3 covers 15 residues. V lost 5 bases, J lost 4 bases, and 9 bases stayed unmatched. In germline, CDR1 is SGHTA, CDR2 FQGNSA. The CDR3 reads CASSPGRGLGTEAFF. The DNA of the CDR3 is TGTGCCAGCAGCCCGGGCAGGGGGCTAGGCACTGAAGCTTTCTTT.

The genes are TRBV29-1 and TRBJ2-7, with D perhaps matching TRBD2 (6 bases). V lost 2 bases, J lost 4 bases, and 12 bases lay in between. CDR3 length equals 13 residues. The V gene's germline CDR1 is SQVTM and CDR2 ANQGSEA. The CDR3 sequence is CSVERQGGYEQYF. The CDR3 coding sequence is TGCAGCGTTGAAAGGCAAGGAGGGTACGAGCAGTACTTC.

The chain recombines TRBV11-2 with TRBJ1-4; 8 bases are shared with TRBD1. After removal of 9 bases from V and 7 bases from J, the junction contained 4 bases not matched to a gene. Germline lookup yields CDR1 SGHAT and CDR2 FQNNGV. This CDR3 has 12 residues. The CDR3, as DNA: TGTGCCAGTCGAGACAGGGGTGAAAAACTGTTTTTT. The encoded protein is CASRDRGEKLFF.

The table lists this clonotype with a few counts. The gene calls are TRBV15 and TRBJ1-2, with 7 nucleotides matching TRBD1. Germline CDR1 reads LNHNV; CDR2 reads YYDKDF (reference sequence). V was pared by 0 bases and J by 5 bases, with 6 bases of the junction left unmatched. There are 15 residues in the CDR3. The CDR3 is CATSRDRGRGYGYTF. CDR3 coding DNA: TGTGCCACCAGCAGAGATCGAGGCAGGGGGTATGGCTACACCTTC.

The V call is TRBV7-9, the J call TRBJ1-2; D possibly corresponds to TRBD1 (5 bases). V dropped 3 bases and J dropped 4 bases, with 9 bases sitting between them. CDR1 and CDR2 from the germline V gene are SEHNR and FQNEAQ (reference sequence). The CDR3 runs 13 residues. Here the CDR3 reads CASSLDDSYGYTF. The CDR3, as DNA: TGTGCCAGCAGCTTGGACGACAGCTATGGCTACACCTTC.

The CDR3 reads CASSLQGLGGYTF. The CDR3 DNA reads as TGTGCCAGTAGTCTACAGGGTTTGGGCGGCTACACCTTC. V gene TRBV19 combines with J gene TRBJ1-2, with TRBD1 as a possible D gene (6 bases). This CDR3 comprises 13 residues. The V end was cut by 5 bases, the J end by 8 bases, with 15 bases between. CDR1 LNHDA and CDR2 SQIVND come from the germline V gene (reference sequence).

CDR3 DNA: TGCAGCGTTCTTGTGGCCGGAAGCTACACCTTC. Its translation is CSVLVAGSYTF. This rearrangement joins TRBV29-1 to TRBJ1-2; D is unclear. CDR1 is SQVTM and CDR2 is ANQGSEA in the germline V gene. The V and J ends lost 5 bases and 9 bases respectively, with 13 bases between them. The length of the CDR3 is 11 residues.